The TCR beta chain described here comes from a study of cytomegalovirus exposure and HLA in healthy donors. The study's findings and limits: Among CMV-associated TCR beta chains, most appeared HLA-restricted in a later analysis. Indistinguishable V segments, including TRBV6-2 and TRBV6-3, were excluded.

It was with 60 Vbeta and 13 Jbeta primers that the PCR ran. Produced via immunoSEQ multiplex PCR; TCRdb's table is partial and in-frame only. This table holds approximately 120,000 clones, around two thirds found once. Trimming stripped 5 bases from V and 7 bases from J, with 12 bases between. The CDR3 loop spans 14 amino acids. In germline, CDR1 is LNHDA, CDR2 SQIVND (reference sequence). Points on this clone: Its specificity is unknown.

Input material: PBMCs. This chain uses TRBV19 with TRBJ1-6; possibly TRBD1 for D (5 bases). The sequence derives from a man in his fifties or sixties in good health and CMV-seropositive. This CDR3 reads CASSGAGGNSPLHF. The CDR3 bases are TGTGCCAGTAGTGGGGCCGGGGGAAATTCACCCCTCCACTTT.